This TCR beta chain appears in the sequencing data of a study of T cell repertoires in cytomegalovirus infection. Study background: Matching HLA type, along with CMV infection, was indicated by public TCR beta signatures.

One entry per CDR3 protein, called by TCRdb with MiXCR from the reads. The sample records about 740,000 distinct CDR3 sequences, about a third being singletons. V was trimmed by 7 bases and J by 5 bases, leaving 20 bases between them. This CDR3 is built from 14 residues. CDR1 and CDR2 (germline): DFQATT, SNEGSKA (reference sequence). This clonotype was seen a handful of times. Specimen: PBMCs. This TCR was sampled from a human donor in good health (CMV status not recorded). Some clones in this sample may be carry-over from other donors' samples. The V and J genes are TRBV20-1 and TRBJ2-5; weak D call: TRBD2 (6 bases). CDR3 amino acids: CSVRPGDSRETQYF. CDR3 nucleotides: TGCAGTGTAAGGCCGGGAGATAGTAGGGAGACCCAGTACTTC.